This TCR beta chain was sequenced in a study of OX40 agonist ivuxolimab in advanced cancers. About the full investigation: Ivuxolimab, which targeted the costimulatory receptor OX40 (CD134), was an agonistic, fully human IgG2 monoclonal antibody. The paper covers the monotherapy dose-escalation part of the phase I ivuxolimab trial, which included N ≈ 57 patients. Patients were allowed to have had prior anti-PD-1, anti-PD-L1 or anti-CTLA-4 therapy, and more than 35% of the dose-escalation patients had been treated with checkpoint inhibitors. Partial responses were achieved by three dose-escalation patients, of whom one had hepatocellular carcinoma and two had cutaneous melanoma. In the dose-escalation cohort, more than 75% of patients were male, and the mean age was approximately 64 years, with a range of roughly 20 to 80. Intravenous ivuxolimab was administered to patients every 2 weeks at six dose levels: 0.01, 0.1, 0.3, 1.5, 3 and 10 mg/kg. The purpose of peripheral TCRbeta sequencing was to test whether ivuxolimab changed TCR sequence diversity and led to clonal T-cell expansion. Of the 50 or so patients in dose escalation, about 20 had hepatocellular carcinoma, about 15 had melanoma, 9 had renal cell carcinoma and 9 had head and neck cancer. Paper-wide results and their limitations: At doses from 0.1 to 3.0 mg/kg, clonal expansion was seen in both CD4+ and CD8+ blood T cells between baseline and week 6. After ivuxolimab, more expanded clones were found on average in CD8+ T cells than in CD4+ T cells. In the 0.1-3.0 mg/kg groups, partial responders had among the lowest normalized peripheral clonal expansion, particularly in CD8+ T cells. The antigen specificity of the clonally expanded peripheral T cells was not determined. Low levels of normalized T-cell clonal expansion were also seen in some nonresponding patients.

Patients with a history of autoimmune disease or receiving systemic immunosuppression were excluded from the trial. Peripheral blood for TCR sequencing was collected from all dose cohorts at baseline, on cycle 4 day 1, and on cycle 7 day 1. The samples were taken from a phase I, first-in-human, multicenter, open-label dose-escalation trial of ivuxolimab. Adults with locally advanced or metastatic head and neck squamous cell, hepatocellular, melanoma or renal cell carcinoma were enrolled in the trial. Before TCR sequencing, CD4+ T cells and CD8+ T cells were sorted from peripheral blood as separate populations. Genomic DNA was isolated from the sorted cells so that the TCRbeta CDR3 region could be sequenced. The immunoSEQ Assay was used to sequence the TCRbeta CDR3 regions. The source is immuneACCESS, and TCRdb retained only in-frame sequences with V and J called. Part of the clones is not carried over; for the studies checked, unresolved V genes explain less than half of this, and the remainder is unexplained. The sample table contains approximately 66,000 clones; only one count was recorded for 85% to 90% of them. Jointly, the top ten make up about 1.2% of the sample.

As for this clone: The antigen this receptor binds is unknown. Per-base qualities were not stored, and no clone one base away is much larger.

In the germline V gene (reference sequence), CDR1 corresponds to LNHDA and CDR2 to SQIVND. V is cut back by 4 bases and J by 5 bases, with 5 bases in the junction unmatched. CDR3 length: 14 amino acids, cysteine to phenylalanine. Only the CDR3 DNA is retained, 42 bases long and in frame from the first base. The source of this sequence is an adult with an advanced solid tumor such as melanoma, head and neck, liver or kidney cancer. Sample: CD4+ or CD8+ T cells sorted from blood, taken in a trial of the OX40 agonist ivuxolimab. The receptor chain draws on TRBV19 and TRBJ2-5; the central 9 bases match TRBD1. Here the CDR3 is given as CASSNRGQWETQYF. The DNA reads TGTGCCAGTAGTAACAGGGGGCAATGGGAGACCCAGTACTTC.